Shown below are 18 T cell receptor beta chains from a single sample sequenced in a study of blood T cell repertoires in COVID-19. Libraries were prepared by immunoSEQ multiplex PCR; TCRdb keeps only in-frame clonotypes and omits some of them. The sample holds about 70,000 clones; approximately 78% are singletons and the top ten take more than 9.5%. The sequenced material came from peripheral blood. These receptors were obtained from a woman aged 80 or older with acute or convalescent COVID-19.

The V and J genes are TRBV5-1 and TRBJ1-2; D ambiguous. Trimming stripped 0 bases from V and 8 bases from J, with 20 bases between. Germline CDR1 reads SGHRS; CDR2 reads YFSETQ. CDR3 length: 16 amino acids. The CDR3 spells CASSLAGGPGGSGYTF. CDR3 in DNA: TGCGCCAGCAGCTTGGCGGGCGGACCGGGAGGGTCGGGCTACACCTTC.

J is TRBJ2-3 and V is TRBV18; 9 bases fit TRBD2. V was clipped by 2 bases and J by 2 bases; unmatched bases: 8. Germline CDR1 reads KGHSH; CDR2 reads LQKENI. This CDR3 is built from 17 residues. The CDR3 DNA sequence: TGTGCCAGCTCACCAACGTCGCGGGGGGGCCTCACAGATACGCAGTATTTT. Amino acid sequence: CASSPTSRGGLTDTQYF.

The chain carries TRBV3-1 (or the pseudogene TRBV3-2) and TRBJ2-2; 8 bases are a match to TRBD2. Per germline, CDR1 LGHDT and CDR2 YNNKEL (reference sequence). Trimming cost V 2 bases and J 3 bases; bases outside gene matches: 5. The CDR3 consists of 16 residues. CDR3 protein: CASSQHQTSDTGELFF. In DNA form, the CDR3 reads TGTGCCAGCAGCCAACACCAGACTAGCGACACCGGGGAGCTGTTTTTT.

DNA of the CDR3: TGTGCCAGCAGCCTGGCGGGGGGTGTGGATACGCAGTATTTT. Its translation is CASSLAGGVDTQYF. V usage is TRBV7-6 and J usage is TRBJ2-3; 8 bases align to TRBD2. This CDR3 contains 14 residues. Trimming removed 5 bases from V and 6 bases from J; junction bases left unmatched: 7. Germline-derived CDR1 and CDR2 are SGHVS and FNYEAQ.

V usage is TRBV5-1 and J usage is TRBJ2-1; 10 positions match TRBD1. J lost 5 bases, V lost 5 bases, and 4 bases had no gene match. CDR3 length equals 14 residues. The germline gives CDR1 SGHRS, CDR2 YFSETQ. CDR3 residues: CASSQGQGDNEQFF. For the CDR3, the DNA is TGCGCCAGCAGTCAAGGACAGGGGGACAATGAGCAGTTCTTC.

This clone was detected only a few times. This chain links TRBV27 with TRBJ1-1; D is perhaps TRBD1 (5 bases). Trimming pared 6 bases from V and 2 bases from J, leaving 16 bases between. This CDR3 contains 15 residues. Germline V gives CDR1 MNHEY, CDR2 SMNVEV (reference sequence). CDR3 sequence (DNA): TGTGCCAGCAGCCTCCGAAGGACACAAAACACTGAAGCTTTCTTT. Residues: CASSLRRTQNTEAFF.

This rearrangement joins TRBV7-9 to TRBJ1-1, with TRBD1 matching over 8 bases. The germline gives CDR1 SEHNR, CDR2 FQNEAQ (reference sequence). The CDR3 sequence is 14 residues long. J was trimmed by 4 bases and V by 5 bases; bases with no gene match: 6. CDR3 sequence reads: CASSPGDRPTEAFF. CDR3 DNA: TGTGCCAGCAGCCCTGGGGACAGGCCCACTGAAGCTTTCTTT. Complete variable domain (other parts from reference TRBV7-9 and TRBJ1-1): DTGVSQNPRHKITKRGQNVTFRCDPISEHNRLYWYRQTLGQGPEFLTYFQNEAQLEKSRLLSDRFSAERPKGSFSTLEIQRTEQGDSAMYLCASSPGDRPTEAFFGQGTRLTVV.

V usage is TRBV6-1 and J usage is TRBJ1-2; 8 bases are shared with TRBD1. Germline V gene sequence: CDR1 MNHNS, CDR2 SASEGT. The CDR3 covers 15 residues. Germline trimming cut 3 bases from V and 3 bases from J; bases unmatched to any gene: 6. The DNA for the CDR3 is TGTGCCAGCAGTGATTGGGACAGGCTAGACTATGGCTACACCTTC. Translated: CASSDWDRLDYGYTF.

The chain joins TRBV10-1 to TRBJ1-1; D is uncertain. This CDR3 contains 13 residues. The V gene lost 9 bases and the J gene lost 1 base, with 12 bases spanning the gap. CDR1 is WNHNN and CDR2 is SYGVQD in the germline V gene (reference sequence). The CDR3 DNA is TGCGCCAGTCAAAAGAGGGAGAACACTGAAGCTTTCTTT. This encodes CASQKRENTEAFF.

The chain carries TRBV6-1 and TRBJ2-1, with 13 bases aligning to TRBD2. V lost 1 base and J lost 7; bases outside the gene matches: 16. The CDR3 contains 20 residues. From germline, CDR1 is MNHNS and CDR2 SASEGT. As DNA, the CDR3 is TGTGCCAGCAGTGAAGGAGCCTTACTAGCGGGGGGGTCTCTGGGGAATGAGCAGTTCTTC. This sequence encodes CASSEGALLAGGSLGNEQFF.

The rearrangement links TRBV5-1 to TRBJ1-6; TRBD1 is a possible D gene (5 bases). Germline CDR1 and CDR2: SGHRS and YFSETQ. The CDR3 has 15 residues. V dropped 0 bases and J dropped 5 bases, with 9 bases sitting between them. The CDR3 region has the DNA TGCGCCAGCAGCTTGGGGGGGGTCGATAATTCACCCCTCCACTTT. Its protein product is CASSLGGVDNSPLHF.

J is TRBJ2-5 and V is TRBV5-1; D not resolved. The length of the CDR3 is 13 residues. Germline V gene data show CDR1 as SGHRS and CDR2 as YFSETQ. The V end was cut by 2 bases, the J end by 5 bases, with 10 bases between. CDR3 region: CASSLAAEETQYF. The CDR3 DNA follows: TGCGCCAGCAGCTTAGCCGCGGAGGAGACCCAGTACTTC.

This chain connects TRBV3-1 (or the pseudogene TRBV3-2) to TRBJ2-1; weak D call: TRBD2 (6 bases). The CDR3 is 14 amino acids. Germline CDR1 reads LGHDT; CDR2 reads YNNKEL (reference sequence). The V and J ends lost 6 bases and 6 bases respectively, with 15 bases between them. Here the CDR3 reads CASSLSEGGNEQFF. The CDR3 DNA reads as TGTGCCAGCAGTCTTTCTGAGGGAGGCAATGAGCAGTTCTTC.

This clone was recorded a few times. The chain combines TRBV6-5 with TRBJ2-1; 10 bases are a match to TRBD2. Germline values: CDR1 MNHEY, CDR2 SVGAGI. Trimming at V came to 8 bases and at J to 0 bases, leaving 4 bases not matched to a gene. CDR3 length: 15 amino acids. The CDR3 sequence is CASLSGGSSYNEQFF. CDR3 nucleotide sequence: TGTGCCAGCCTTAGCGGGGGGAGCTCCTACAATGAGCAGTTCTTC.

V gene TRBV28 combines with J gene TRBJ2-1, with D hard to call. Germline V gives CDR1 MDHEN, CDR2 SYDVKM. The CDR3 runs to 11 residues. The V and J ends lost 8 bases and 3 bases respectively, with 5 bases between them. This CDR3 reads CASLYYNEQFF. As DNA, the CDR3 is TGTGCCAGCCTTTACTACAATGAGCAGTTCTTC.

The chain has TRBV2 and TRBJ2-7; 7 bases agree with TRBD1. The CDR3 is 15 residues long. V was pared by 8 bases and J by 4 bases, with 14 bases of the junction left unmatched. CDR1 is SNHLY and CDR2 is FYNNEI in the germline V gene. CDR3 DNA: TGTGCCAGCGGCAGGGCGCCAGACAGGGAGTACGAGCAGTACTTC. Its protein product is CASGRAPDREYEQYF. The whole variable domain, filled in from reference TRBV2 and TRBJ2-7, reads EPEVTQTPSHQVTQMGQEVILRCVPISNHLYFYWYRQILGQKVEFLVSFYNNEISEKSEIFDDQFSVERPDGSNFTLKIRSTKLEDSAMYFCASGRAPDREYEQYFGPGTRLTVT.

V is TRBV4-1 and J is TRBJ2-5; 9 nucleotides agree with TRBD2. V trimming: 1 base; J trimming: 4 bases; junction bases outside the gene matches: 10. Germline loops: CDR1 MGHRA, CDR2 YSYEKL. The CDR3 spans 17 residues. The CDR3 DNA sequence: TGCGCCAGCAGCCAAGCCGTCGGCGGGGGGGTGGGAGAGACCCAGTACTTC. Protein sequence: CASSQAVGGGVGETQYF.

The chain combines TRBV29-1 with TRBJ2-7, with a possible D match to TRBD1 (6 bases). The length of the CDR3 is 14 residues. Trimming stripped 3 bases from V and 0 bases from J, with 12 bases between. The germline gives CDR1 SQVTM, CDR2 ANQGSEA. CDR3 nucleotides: TGCAGCGTTGACACAGGGTTCAGCTCCTACGAGCAGTACTTC. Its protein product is CSVDTGFSSYEQYF.